This T cell receptor beta chain was captured by sequencing in a study of cytomegalovirus exposure and HLA in healthy donors (dated by TCRdb to between 2016 and 2019). Study-wide context: An earlier analysis of around 600 of the donors reported 250 to 350 Gb of sequence data and some 120 million unique TCR beta sequences from about 200 million T cells. An early release that covered about 600 HLA-typed donors contained approximately 290 gigabases of sequencing data and 65 million to 100 million unique TCR sequences. The genetic ancestry cluster associated with self-reported Caucasian donors included 81% of the 300 to 450 genotyped donors. The study was designed to test whether signatures of past pathogen exposure could be identified by cataloging public T cell receptors. Using immunosequencing, the study profiled T cell repertoires from some 670 subjects and related those repertoires to cytomegalovirus serostatus. Along with the 666-subject first cohort, a separate validation cohort of more than 90 different subjects was used. The study combined high-throughput TCR immunosequencing, statistical association of individual TCRs with disease status, and machine learning to predict cytomegalovirus infection status. To study patterns of TCR occurrence, a later analysis re-analyzed previously published TCR beta repertoires from just over 650 donors and added high-resolution HLA genotyping. Rather than drawing on any new phenotypic data, the later analysis identified candidate immune exposures from TCR beta sequences and the way those sequences occurred across donors. An earlier analysis of a few hundred of the donors applied high-throughput TCR beta sequencing to assess whether each TCR beta V gene segment acted as functional or pseudogenic. Donor age, sex, ethnicity and CMV serostatus were compiled alongside the repertoire data. Genome-wide SNP genotypes for about 65% of the roughly 670 donors were used in a later genetic analysis, which treated that subset as a discovery cohort. Every repertoire in the discovery cohort had been generated on one and the same sequencing platform. HLA typing included class I and class II loci at four-digit resolution. The number of typed donors differed by locus: about 620-640 for A, B, C, DRB1 and DQB1; approximately 530 for DQA1; 606 for DPA1; and around 490 for DPB1. Because of strong linkage in the cohort, roughly five DR-DQ haplotypes were treated as single units for association and clustering. Among some 410 genotyped donors of the cohort, an average of roughly 230,000 unique TCR beta nucleotide sequences was sequenced per donor, of which 15% to 20% were non-productive.

The library relied on the immunoSEQ multiplex PCR assay. The multiplex PCR relied on a mix of 60 forward primers for TCR Vbeta segments and 13 reverse primers for TCR Jbeta segments. The CDR3 region of rearranged TCR beta genes was amplified from genomic DNA by a multiplex PCR assay. On the Illumina HiSeq System, the amplified TCR beta libraries were sequenced as 87-base-pair reads. Regarding the original processing steps: A later analysis tallied tens of millions of unique TCR beta chains across the 550 to 850 repertoires, and some 10 million of those chains were shared by two or more donors. Raw reads were error-corrected and collapsed into unique sequences by a nearest-neighbor algorithm in which closely related sequences were merged to remove PCR and sequencing errors. V, D and J gene segments were assigned by aligning CDR3 sequences to IMGT reference sequences. For a sequence to be retained, at least a six-nucleotide match to both a V gene segment and a J gene segment was required. A rearrangement was called productive if the CDR3 had no stop codons and remained in frame with V and J, and every other rearrangement was called non-productive. Following IMGT convention, CDR3 was defined as the stretch from the second conserved V-encoded cysteine to the conserved J-encoded phenylalanine. Sequences without an unambiguous match to a single V gene segment were excluded from the earlier analysis of several hundred of the donors. In an earlier analysis of several hundred of the donors, V segments were called functional above 56.7% productive rearrangements and were called segregating when the between-donor standard deviation exceeded 5%. A statistical classification framework was developed to diagnose cytomegalovirus status using the catalog of TCR beta chain sequences. In a later analysis, TCR nucleotide sequences were compared against IMGT/GENE-DB human TR gene sequences so that V and J genes could be assigned. The TCRdist pipeline was used in a later analysis to assign CDR3 sequences and most-parsimonious VDJ recombination scenarios. A later analysis defined each TCR beta chain by its CDR3 amino acid sequence plus V-gene family, and excluded reads lacking a unique V-gene family. To address suspected cross-contamination and a sequencing artifact, a later analysis removed around 600 highly shared, low-generation-probability nucleotide sequences. A later analysis calculated a clonal expansion index for each public chain from normalized within-repertoire ranks of inferred template counts. A later analysis computed generation probabilities with a VDJ recombination model fitted to out-of-frame rearrangements, and checked the results against IGoR. A later analysis scored TCR-TCR, TCR-HLA and TCR-CMV co-occurrence with hypergeometric tests, applying a repertoire-size bias correction to TCR pairs. To estimate false discovery rates, a later analysis permuted the HLA or CMV assignments 20 times. In a later analysis, co-occurring TCRs were grouped with DBSCAN, and TCRdist sequence similarity was added when clustering was performed within HLA-allele-positive subsets. Repertoires with fewer than 30,000 or more than 120,000 public chains, plus five repertoires with anomalous nucleotide sharing, were excluded from co-occurrence clustering. The source is immuneACCESS, and TCRdb retained only in-frame sequences with V and J called. Part of the clones is not carried over; for the studies checked, unresolved V genes explain less than half of this, and the remainder is unexplained. V and J calls and clone size are as listed in that table; D and trimming were resolved from the DNA. The sample table lists 70,000 to 90,000 clones, more than 60% of them with a count of one. The ten largest clones add up to over 2% of the sample.

Study-wide findings and limitations: Because some donors lacked HLA typing at each locus, the association tests relied only on the typed subset. Broadly in line with IMGT annotations, most TCR beta V segments showed up in productive rearrangements about 87% or about 30% of the time in an earlier analysis of under 700 of the donors. Specific HLA alleles were associated with 15,000 to 20,000 TCR beta sequences at a false discovery rate of 0.05 in a later analysis. In both the original and validation cohorts, the classifier was reported to diagnose cytomegalovirus status with high specificity and sensitivity. A few of the identified cytomegalovirus-associated TCR beta chains were confirmed in vitro to be specific for cytomegalovirus antigens. An association between a missense DCLRE1C variant and V-gene and J-gene trimming of TCR beta chains was found in a later genetic analysis and replicated in an independent cohort. The study gave a list of about 160 TCR beta chains associated with cytomegalovirus. A further reported finding was that TCR beta sequences accurately predicted the HLA-A and HLA-B alleles for most subjects in the first cohort. Roughly uniform sequencing depth across donors was assumed in presence/absence analyses, although this assumption may not hold. Compared with the approximately 600-donor mean, donors in an Asian-associated ancestry cluster had fewer N-insertions in productive TCRs, according to a later genetic analysis. The authors suggested that the approach could potentially be extended to other disease states and immunological phenotypes. Correlated functional status among segregating V segments might be attributable to linkage disequilibrium, but an unknown experimental factor could not be ruled out. In this cohort, only TCR beta chains were sequenced, and detectable features were limited by the absence of alpha or paired-chain data. In a later analysis, several top co-occurrence clusters were reported to appear linked to parvovirus B19, influenza, CMV and Epstein-Barr virus. Strong co-occurrence of HLA alleles, especially DR and DQ, made assigning TCR associations to individual alleles difficult. A later analysis found that HLA-associated TCR beta chains were more clonally expanded and had lower generation probabilities than equally common non-associated chains. Because the 87-base-pair reads could not distinguish some IMGT-functional V segments, including TRBV6-2 and TRBV6-3, those segments were excluded. Most CMV-associated TCR beta chains appeared to be HLA-restricted in a later analysis, and the HLA associations seemed to be driven largely by CMV exposure. According to a later analysis, TCR association rates differed among HLA loci, with DRB1 alleles showing the most associated TCRs and HLA-C alleles showing the fewest. The sequencing pipeline was judged likely to have produced a cluster of highly shared sequence variants as a technical artifact. Immune exposure information for the cohort was limited to CMV serostatus. Most TCR sequences were seen in very few donors, while some public TCRs were found in many individuals. The earlier analysis of about 600 of the donors excluded fewer than 20 rarely observed V segments, including chromosome 9 orphons, because counts were too low.

In total, approximately 690 healthy bone marrow donors made up the cohort. At the time of sampling, every cohort member was nominally healthy, though immune exposures that went unrecorded were likely present. The donor was CMV seronegative and belonged to the group of 352 seronegative cohort members. Every donor gave a peripheral blood sample, and the peripheral blood mononuclear cells from that sample were used for TCR beta sequencing. Genomic DNA was extracted from the blood cell samples with the Qiagen DNeasy Blood Extraction Kit. Via the germline V gene, CDR1 is SQVTM and CDR2 ANQGSEA. The CDR3 runs 13 amino acids, cysteine and phenylalanine included. Of all the DNA, just the CDR3 is kept, 39 bases in frame from base 1. V loses 2 bases, J loses 1 base, and the germline ends lie 5 bases apart. Of note for this clone: What antigen it recognizes has not been identified. Nothing much larger sits one base from this clone, and base qualities are not available.

The receptor was isolated from a man in his forties in good health and CMV-seronegative. The sample taken for sequencing was PBMCs. This chain is built from TRBV29-1 and TRBJ2-2, with a weak D call of TRBD2 (5 bases match). The bases are TGCAGCGTTGAACGGGAGAACACCGGGGAGCTGTTTTTT. It codes for CSVERENTGELFF.